The 32 T cell receptor beta chains below were found in one sample sequenced in a study of shared clonotypes between healthy human individuals. Using immunoSEQ multiplex PCR, the repertoire was profiled, and TCRdb retains in-frame clones only, with some absent. The sample yields about 320,000 clones, around 86% seen once. Material: memory CD8+ T cells sorted from blood. Described subset: CD45RO+ cells pooled with CCR7-negative TemRA cells. The receptors stem from a young man in good health.

Concerning this clone: This probably arose from a read error, given a far larger clone one base away. In the same sample, other DNA sequences code for this CDR3. This chain uses TRBV20-1 with TRBJ2-5; D not resolved. CDR1 is DFQATT, CDR2 SNEGSKA, per germline (reference sequence). Between the trimmed V and J ends, which lost 6 bases and 2 bases, there was a span of 4 bases. The CDR3 sequence is 10 residues long. CDR3 sequence: CSALQETQYF. CDR3 nucleotides: TGCAGTGCCCTGCAAGAGACCCAGTACTTC.

The CDR3 DNA reads TGTGCCAGCAGTTACTCGACACAGGGCGATGAGCAGTTCTTC. It specifies CASSYSTQGDEQFF. The chain carries TRBV6-5 and TRBJ2-1; tentative D call: TRBD1 (6 bases). The germline gives CDR1 MNHEY, CDR2 SVGAGI. The length of the CDR3 is 14 residues. The V gene lost 0 bases and the J gene lost 8 bases, with 11 bases spanning the gap.

This chain uses TRBV30 with TRBJ1-2; 9 bases are shared with TRBD1. CDR3 length: 15 amino acids. The trim removed 1 base at V and 3 bases at J, leaving 6 bases unmatched. In germline, CDR1 is GTSNPN, CDR2 SVGIG (reference sequence). CDR3 in amino acids: CAWSGGTGNDYGYTF. CDR3 in DNA: TGTGCCTGGAGTGGGGGGACAGGGAACGACTATGGCTACACCTTC.

J is TRBJ2-7 and V is TRBV4-3; 9 bases match TRBD1. The CDR3 contains 16 residues. The junction had 5 bases not matched to a gene; V was cut back by 0 bases and J by 2 bases. The germline V gene encodes CDR1 LGHNA and CDR2 YSLEER. In DNA, the CDR3 is TGCGCCAGCAGCCAAGATGGACAGGGGAACGCCTACGAGCAGTACTTC. Protein: CASSQDGQGNAYEQYF.

This clone was observed a handful of times. The J gene is TRBJ1-1, the V gene TRBV11-2; D is unresolved. The CDR3 consists of 14 residues. The V gene's germline CDR1 is SGHAT and CDR2 FQNNGV. V lost 5 bases, J lost 5 bases, and 15 bases lay in between. The CDR3 loop is CASSPRGGWTEAFF. The CDR3 DNA is TGTGCCAGCAGCCCCCGGGGAGGGTGGACTGAAGCTTTCTTT.

The chain employs TRBV19 and TRBJ2-5; no reliable D call. CDR1 is LNHDA and CDR2 is SQIVND in the germline V gene (reference sequence). The CDR3 is made up of 14 amino acids. Trimming removed 3 bases at V and 4 bases at J, with 12 bases between. CDR3 sequence: CASSIAESPETQYF. The CDR3 region has the DNA TGTGCCAGTAGTATCGCGGAAAGCCCAGAGACCCAGTACTTC.

The gene calls are TRBV7-9 and TRBJ2-3, with TRBD2 identical over 7 bases. This CDR3 region has 12 residues. CDR1 and CDR2 from the germline V gene are SEHNR and FQNEAQ (reference sequence). V was pared by 4 bases and J by 7 bases, with 2 bases of the junction left unmatched. Written as DNA, the CDR3 is TGTGCCAGCAGCTGGGGGGGATATACGCAGTATTTT. Protein: CASSWGGYTQYF. The full variable domain, rest sourced from reference TRBV7-9 and TRBJ2-3, is DTGVSQNPRHKITKRGQNVTFRCDPISEHNRLYWYRQTLGQGPEFLTYFQNEAQLEKSRLLSDRFSAERPKGSFSTLEIQRTEQGDSAMYLCASSWGGYTQYFGPGTRLTVL.

The V and J genes are TRBV27 and TRBJ2-7, with a tentative D call TRBD1 (6 bases). Germline-derived CDR1 and CDR2 are MNHEY and SMNVEV (reference sequence). Trimming removed 1 base at V and 4 bases at J, with 8 bases between. CDR3 length: 13 residues. The CDR3 reads CASSLYREYEQYF. Here the CDR3 DNA reads TGTGCCAGCAGTTTATACAGGGAGTACGAGCAGTACTTC.

A single count supports this clone. This chain joins TRBV4-1 and TRBJ2-3; no reliable D call. The CDR3 is 15 amino acids. Germline V lookup: CDR1 MGHRA, CDR2 YSYEKL. V lost 4 bases to trimming and J lost 2 bases, with 13 bases between them. The CDR3 DNA is TGCGCCAGCAGCCCTACTGAAGTAAACACAGATACGCAGTATTTT. Protein product: CASSPTEVNTDTQYF.

This chain connects TRBV4-1 to TRBJ2-3; tentative D call: TRBD2 (6 bases). Germline CDR1 reads MGHRA; CDR2 reads YSYEKL. The V and J ends lost 4 bases and 0 bases respectively, with 17 bases between them. This CDR3 is built from 17 residues. The CDR3 sequence: CASSRFPGLSSTDTQYF. DNA for the CDR3: TGCGCCAGCAGCCGATTCCCGGGACTTTCTAGCACAGATACGCAGTATTTT.

The chain couples TRBV7-9 to TRBJ2-7; 8 nucleotides match TRBD1. This CDR3 is 15 amino acids long. The germline V gene has CDR1 SEHNR and CDR2 FQNEAQ (reference sequence). With 1 base clipped from V and 0 bases from J, the junction kept 2 bases outside the gene matches. CDR3 region: CASSLGGTGSYEQYF. As DNA, the CDR3 is TGTGCCAGCAGCTTAGGGGGGACAGGCTCCTACGAGCAGTACTTC.

The gene calls are TRBV5-4 and TRBJ2-2; possibly TRBD2 for D (5 bases). The V gene lost 4 bases and the J gene lost 0 bases, with 16 bases spanning the gap. Germline CDR1 and CDR2: SGHNT and YYREEE (reference sequence). The CDR3 is 17 amino acids. CDR3 bases: TGTGCCAGCAGCCAACACCTCCGGACTGCGAACACCGGGGAGCTGTTTTTT. Encoded protein: CASSQHLRTANTGELFF.

A note on this clone: Other DNA sequences in the sample encode the same CDR3. This chain joins TRBV27 and TRBJ2-7; possible D gene TRBD2, 6 bases. V shed 2 bases and J shed 0 bases, with 8 bases lying between them. The germline CDR1 and CDR2 sequences are MNHEY and SMNVEV (reference sequence). The CDR3 runs to 14 residues. Here the CDR3 reads CASSLTGSSYEQYF. The CDR3, as DNA: TGTGCCAGCAGTTTAACCGGGAGCTCCTACGAGCAGTACTTC.

J is TRBJ2-7 and V is TRBV21-1; TRBD1, as called in the table, went unchecked against the DNA. TRBV21-1 has pseudogene status. This CDR3 region has 13 residues. This chain's CDR3 is CASSKGRGDEQYF. The CDR3 bases are TGTGCCAGCAGCAAAGGCAGGGGTGATGAGCAGTACTTC.

The rearrangement joins TRBV5-1 to TRBJ1-1; perhaps TRBD1 as D (6 bases). This CDR3 region has 15 residues. Germline assignment: CDR1 SGHRS and CDR2 YFSETQ. V lost 5 bases and J lost 4, with 18 bases in between. In nucleotides, the CDR3 is TGCGCCAGCAGACATACAGGGATAACGGGCACTGAAGCTTTCTTT. This translates into CASRHTGITGTEAFF.

Comments on this clone: One end of the junction is discordant with germline, which a read error may explain. V is TRBV6-5 and J is TRBJ1-1; TRBD1 matches at 8 bases. CDR1 MNHEY and CDR2 SVGAGI come from the germline V gene. The CDR3 is 15 amino acids. The CDR3 DNA reads TGTGCCAGCAGTCACTCCGGGACAGGTAACACTGAAGCTTTCTTT. Residues: CASSHSGTGNTEAFF.

The chain has TRBV27 and TRBJ2-7; possibly TRBD2 for D (6 bases). Germline lookup yields CDR1 MNHEY and CDR2 SMNVEV (reference sequence). Trimming pared 6 bases from V and 3 bases from J, leaving 21 bases between. The CDR3 is 16 amino acids. The CDR3 spells CASSAVGTGKYYEQYF. DNA of the CDR3: TGTGCCAGCAGCGCCGTCGGGACTGGGAAGTACTACGAGCAGTACTTC.

Only one count was recorded for this clone. The chain is built from TRBV4-1 and TRBJ1-1, with no clear D. Per germline, CDR1 MGHRA and CDR2 YSYEKL. V was trimmed by 4 bases and J by 7 bases, leaving 13 bases between them. The CDR3 has 13 residues. CDR3 in amino acids: CASSRGPGREAFF. In DNA, the CDR3 is TGCGCCAGCAGCCGAGGCCCTGGGCGTGAAGCTTTCTTT.

The chain couples TRBV5-1 to TRBJ2-3; 12 nucleotides agree with TRBD1. The CDR3 runs 15 residues. Trimming removed 3 bases from V and 5 bases from J; junction bases left unmatched: 4. The V gene's germline CDR1 is SGHRS and CDR2 YFSETQ. CDR3 bases: TGCGCCAGCAGCTACCGGGACAGGGGGCAAGATACGCAGTATTTT. Amino acid sequence: CASSYRDRGQDTQYF.

This chain joins TRBV28 and TRBJ2-7, with a weak D call TRBD1 (6 bases). From germline, CDR1 is MDHEN and CDR2 SYDVKM. The length of the CDR3 is 13 residues. The V gene lost 6 bases and the J gene lost 1 base, with 10 bases spanning the gap. Here the CDR3 reads CASRWTDSYEQYF. The CDR3 bases are TGTGCCAGCAGATGGACAGATTCCTACGAGCAGTACTTC.

As concerns this clone: At one boundary the junction diverges from the germline segment, which might be a read error. CDR3 region: CASSLAEGEEAFF. The CDR3 nucleotides are TGTGCTAGCAGCTTAGCGGAGGGAGAAGAAGCTTTCTTT. This sequence joins TRBV7-7 and TRBJ1-1, with no clear D. The CDR3 consists of 13 residues. Germline-derived CDR1 and CDR2 are SSHAT and FNYEAQ (reference sequence).

The V and J genes are TRBV7-8 and TRBJ2-5; D perhaps matches TRBD2 (5 bases). The CDR3 runs to 12 residues. In germline, CDR1 is SGHVS, CDR2 FQNEAQ. Trimming stripped 4 bases from V and 5 bases from J, with 8 bases between. The CDR3 region is CASSSQRETQYF. The CDR3 DNA reads as TGTGCCAGCAGCTCCCAGCGGGAGACCCAGTACTTC.

The V and J genes are TRBV27 and TRBJ2-3, with D possibly being TRBD2 (6 bases). Trimming removed 5 bases from V and 4 bases from J, with 13 bases in between. CDR3 length: 14 residues. Germline loops: CDR1 MNHEY, CDR2 SMNVEV (reference sequence). CDR3 nucleotide sequence: TGTGCCAGCAGTCGCGTAGGAGGGCCAGATACGCAGTATTTT. The encoded protein is CASSRVGGPDTQYF.

The J gene is TRBJ1-6, the V gene TRBV4-1, with 7 bases aligning to TRBD1. Germline-derived CDR1 and CDR2 are MGHRA and YSYEKL. Trimming at V came to 2 bases and at J to 9 bases, leaving 4 bases not matched to a gene. CDR3 length: 14 residues. The CDR3 protein is CASSQRQGGSPLHF. The CDR3 coding sequence is TGCGCCAGCAGCCAAAGACAGGGAGGTTCACCCCTCCACTTT.

This clone was observed a handful of times. V is TRBV5-6 and J is TRBJ2-7; unclear D gene. This CDR3 has 14 residues. Trimming stripped 2 bases from V and 0 bases from J, with 9 bases between. CDR1 and CDR2 from the germline V gene are SGHDT and YYEEEE. CDR3 DNA: TGTGCCAGCAGCTTCTGGCAGGACTCCTACGAGCAGTACTTC. It is translated as CASSFWQDSYEQYF.

The chain couples TRBV29-1 to TRBJ1-1; TRBD1 agrees at 8 bases. V lost 2 bases, J lost 10 bases, and 12 bases stayed unmatched. This CDR3 region has 14 residues. CDR1 SQVTM and CDR2 ANQGSEA come from the germline V gene. The CDR3 bases are TGCAGCGTTGAACCCCCAGGGGGCTTAAGTCGAGCTTTCTTT. It encodes CSVEPPGGLSRAFF.

The V call is TRBV4-1, the J call TRBJ1-2, with 7 bases aligning to TRBD1. The germline V gene has CDR1 MGHRA and CDR2 YSYEKL. The CDR3 is 14 residues long. V was pared by 0 bases and J by 4 bases, with 2 bases of the junction left unmatched. CDR3 residues: CASSQDTGAYGYTF. DNA of the CDR3: TGCGCCAGCAGCCAAGATACAGGGGCCTATGGCTACACCTTC.

As to this clone: Other nucleotide sequences from this sample produce the same CDR3. CDR3: CASSYGGNTEAFF. CDR3 bases: TGTGCCAGCAGTTACGGGGGGAACACTGAAGCTTTCTTT. This chain connects TRBV6-5 to TRBJ1-1, with a tentative D call TRBD1 (5 bases). The germline gives CDR1 MNHEY, CDR2 SVGAGI. The CDR3 is made up of 13 amino acids. V lost 2 bases and J 1 base, leaving 5 bases between the germline ends.

The gene calls are TRBV7-6 and TRBJ2-3, with TRBD2 identical over 9 bases. Germline values: CDR1 SGHVS, CDR2 FNYEAQ. Trimming took 1 base from V and 7 from J; bases not matched to a gene: 9. The CDR3 length is 16 residues. The CDR3 sequence: CASSLEASGNPYTQYF. The CDR3 region has the DNA TGTGCCAGCAGCTTAGAGGCTAGCGGGAATCCATATACGCAGTATTTT.

This clone was detected only once. The chain joins TRBV6-5 to TRBJ2-1; 7 nucleotides agree with TRBD1. Trimming took 0 bases from V and 5 from J; bases not matched to a gene: 7. The CDR3 totals 16 residues. Germline assignment: CDR1 MNHEY and CDR2 SVGAGI. CDR3: CASSYSIGDSDNEQFF. CDR3 nucleotides: TGTGCCAGCAGTTACTCGATCGGGGACAGTGACAATGAGCAGTTCTTC.

The chain is built from TRBV10-3 and TRBJ2-3; 7 bases line up with TRBD1. Germline-derived CDR1 and CDR2 are ENHRY and SYGVKD. The CDR3 extends over 14 amino acids. With V trimmed by 8 bases and J by 2 bases, 7 bases remained unmatched. This CDR3 is CAIRARGLTDTQYF. CDR3 bases: TGTGCCATCCGGGCAAGGGGGCTCACAGATACGCAGTATTTT.

The chain has TRBV11-2 and TRBJ2-1, with TRBD2 identical over 10 bases. Germline assignment: CDR1 SGHAT and CDR2 FQNNGV. The V and J ends lost 2 bases and 6 bases, in that order; junction bases with no gene match: 10. The CDR3 has 17 amino acids. The CDR3 region has the DNA TGTGCCAGCAGCTTATCTCGGGGAGCGGGAGGGGCCAATGAGCAGTTCTTC. Translated, it gives CASSLSRGAGGANEQFF.